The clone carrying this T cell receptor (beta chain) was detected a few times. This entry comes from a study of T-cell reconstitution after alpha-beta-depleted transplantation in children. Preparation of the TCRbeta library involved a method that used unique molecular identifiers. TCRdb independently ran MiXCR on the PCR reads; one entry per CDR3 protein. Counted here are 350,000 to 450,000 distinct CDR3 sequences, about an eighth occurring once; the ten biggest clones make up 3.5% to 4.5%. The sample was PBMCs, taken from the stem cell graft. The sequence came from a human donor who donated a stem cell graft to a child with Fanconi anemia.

In nucleotides, the CDR3 is TGTGCCAGCAGTTACTCGAGAATCGGAAGTGGGGAGCTGTTTTTT. Its protein product is CASSYSRIGSGELFF. The chain combines TRBV6-5 with TRBJ2-2; no clear D gene. Germline V gene lookup returns CDR1 MNHEY and CDR2 SVGAGI. This CDR3 contains 15 residues. V was cut by 0 bases and J by 8 bases, with 13 bases left in between.